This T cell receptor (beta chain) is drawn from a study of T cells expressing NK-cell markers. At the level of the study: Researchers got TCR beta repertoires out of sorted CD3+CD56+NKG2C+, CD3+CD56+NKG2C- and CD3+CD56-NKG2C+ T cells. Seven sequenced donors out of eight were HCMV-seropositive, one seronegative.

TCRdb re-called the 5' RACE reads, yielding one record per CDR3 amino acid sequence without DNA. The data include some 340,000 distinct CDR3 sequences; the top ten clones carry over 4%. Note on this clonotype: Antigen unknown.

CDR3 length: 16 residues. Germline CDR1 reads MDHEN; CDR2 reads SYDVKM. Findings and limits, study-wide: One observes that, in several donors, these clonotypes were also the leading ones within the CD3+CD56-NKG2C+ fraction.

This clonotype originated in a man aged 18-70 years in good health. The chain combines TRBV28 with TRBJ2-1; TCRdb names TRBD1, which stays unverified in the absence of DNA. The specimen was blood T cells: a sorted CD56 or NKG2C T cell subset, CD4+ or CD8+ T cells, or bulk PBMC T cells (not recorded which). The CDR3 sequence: CASILGGTGGVNEQFF.